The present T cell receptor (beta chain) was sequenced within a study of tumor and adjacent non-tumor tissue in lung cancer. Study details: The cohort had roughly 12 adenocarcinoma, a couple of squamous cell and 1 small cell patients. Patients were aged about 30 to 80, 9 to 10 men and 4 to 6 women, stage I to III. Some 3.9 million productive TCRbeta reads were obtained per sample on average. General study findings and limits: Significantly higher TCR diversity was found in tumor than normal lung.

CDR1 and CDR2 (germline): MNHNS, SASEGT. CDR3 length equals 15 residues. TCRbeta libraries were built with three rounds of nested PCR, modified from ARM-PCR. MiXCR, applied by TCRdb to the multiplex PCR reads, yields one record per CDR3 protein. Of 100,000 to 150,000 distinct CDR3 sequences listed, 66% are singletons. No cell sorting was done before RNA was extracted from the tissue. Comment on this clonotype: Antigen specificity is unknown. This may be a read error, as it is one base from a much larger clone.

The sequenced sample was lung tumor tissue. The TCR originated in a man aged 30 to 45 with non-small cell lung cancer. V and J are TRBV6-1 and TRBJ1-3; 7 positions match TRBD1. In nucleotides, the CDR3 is TGTGCCAGCAGTGGGGGACAGACTGCTGGAAACGCCATATATTTT. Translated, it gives CASSGGQTAGNAIYF.